These T cell receptor beta chains were read from a single sample in a study of OX40 agonist ivuxolimab in advanced cancers. TCRdb's table, derived via immunoSEQ multiplex PCR, lists solely in-frame clones and lacks some. The sample yields 84,000 or so clones, 88% seen once. The sample consisted of CD4+ or CD8+ T cells sorted from blood, taken in a trial of the OX40 agonist ivuxolimab. Receptors were obtained from an adult with an advanced solid tumor such as melanoma, head and neck, liver or kidney cancer. The CDR3 runs from the conserved cysteine through the conserved F or W. A D gene is named only where the DNA matches it firmly. Clone size appears in some rows only: once, few, many, or a class for an expanded clone.

.,.,TRBJ1-6,TRBV4-1,TGCGCCAGCAGCCAAGATCAAAAAGACATGGGCTCCTATAATTCACCCCTCCACTTT,CASSQDQKDMGSYNSPLHF
.,.,TRBJ1-1,TRBV19,TGTGCCAGTAGTATCGACAGCATGAACACTGAAGCTTTCTTT,CASSIDSMNTEAFF
.,TRBD1,TRBJ2-3,TRBV29-1,TGCAGCGTTGACCCCAGGGGGACAGGGATTACCACTAGCACAGATACGCAGTATTTT,CSVDPRGTGITTSTDTQYF
.,.,TRBJ2-3,TRBV11-2,TGTGCCAGCAGCAAGCGACTAGTCACAGATACGCAGTATTTT,CASSKRLVTDTQYF
once,TRBD1,TRBJ1-2,TRBV6-5,TGTGCCAGCAGTGCCCAGGGGGGTGATGGCTACACCTTC,CASSAQGGDGYTF
once,.,TRBJ2-5,TRBV7-9,TGTGCCAGCAGCTTATCGGTGCAAGAGACCCAGTACTTC,CASSLSVQETQYF
.,.,TRBJ2-7,TRBV5-6,TGTGCCAGCAGCTTGGGTGCAGGACCAAACTACGAGCAGTACTTC,CASSLGAGPNYEQYF
.,.,TRBJ2-7,TRBV19,TGTGCCAGTACAGAAGCCGGACGGGCCTACGAGCAGTACTTC,CASTEAGRAYEQYF
.,TRBD1,TRBJ1-6,TRBV2,TGTGCCAGCAGTCCCCAGGGGGCAGACTTTAATTCACCCCTCCACTTT,CASSPQGADFNSPLHF
.,TRBD2,TRBJ2-1,TRBV5-1,TGCGCCAGCAGCTCGATGGGGGGGACCTATGAGCAGTTCTTC,CASSSMGGTYEQFF
.,TRBD1,TRBJ1-6,TRBV15,TGTGCCACCAGCAGAGATTTCGACAGGGATAATTCACCCCTCCACTTT,CATSRDFDRDNSPLHF
.,TRBD1,TRBJ1-6,TRBV5-1,TGCGCCAGCAGCCGACAGGGGGATCGGAATTCACCCCTCCACTTT,CASSRQGDRNSPLHF
.,TRBD2,TRBJ2-1,TRBV7-9,TGTGCCAGCAGCTCCCAAGCGGGGGGGCTCTACAATGAGCAGTTCTTC,CASSSQAGGLYNEQFF
.,.,TRBJ2-5,TRBV29-1,TGCAGCGTTAAAGGTTCAGGGGCATCGGAGACCCAGTACTTC,CSVKGSGASETQYF
once,.,TRBJ1-1,TRBV30,TGTGCCTGGAGTCTCCGCCAGCTAACTCACACTGAAGCTTTCTTT,CAWSLRQLTHTEAFF
.,.,TRBJ2-7,TRBV2,TGTGCCAGCAGGGAGGGGGAAGAGCAGTACTTC,CASREGEEQYF
.,.,TRBJ2-1,TRBV9,TGTGCCAGCAGCGTCGATATCGGTGAGCAGTTCTTC,CASSVDIGEQFF
.,.,TRBJ2-3,TRBV2,TGTGCCAGCAGTGACTGGGACGCTAAAATGGCGCCATCCACAGGCTCTAACACAGATACGCAGTATTTT,CASSDWDAKMAPSTGSNTDTQYF
.,TRBD1,TRBJ1-5,TRBV6-6,TGTGCCAGCGGGACAGGGGACAATCAGCCCCAGCATTTT,CASGTGDNQPQHF
.,.,TRBJ2-7,TRBV9,TGTGCCAGCAGCGTAGCAGGAGGGGGGGAGCAGTACTTC,CASSVAGGGEQYF
.,.,TRBJ2-1,TRBV12-5,TGTGCTAGTGGTTTGTGGCAGGCGGGATACAATGAGCAGTTCTTC,CASGLWQAGYNEQFF
few,.,TRBJ1-2,TRBV2,TGTGCCAGCAGTGAAGGGGAGAATGGCTACACCTTC,CASSEGENGYTF
.,.,TRBJ1-2,TRBV19,TGTGCCAGTACCCTAAGGACTCCCGGGACCGACTATGGCTACACCTTC,CASTLRTPGTDYGYTF
.,TRBD1,TRBJ1-3,TRBV5-1,TGCGCCAGCAGCAATGACGGACAGGCGATTTCTGGAAACACCATATATTTT,CASSNDGQAISGNTIYF
.,TRBD1,TRBJ2-1,TRBV6-1,TGTGCCAGCAGCCGGGACAGGGGGGATGAGCAGTTCTTC,CASSRDRGDEQFF
.,TRBD1,TRBJ1-2,TRBV5-5,TGTGCCAGCAGCATAAGGGACAGCATTAACTATGGCTACACCTTC,CASSIRDSINYGYTF
.,.,TRBJ1-2,TRBV20-1,TGCAGTGCTAGAGATAGGGCAGCGGGGACCTTC,CSARDRAAGTF
.,.,TRBJ2-7,TRBV5-4,TGTGCCAGCAGCTACCCTGCGGGGGCGTCCTACGAGCAGTACTTC,CASSYPAGASYEQYF
.,TRBD1,TRBJ1-2,TRBV27,TGTGCCAGCAGTTCCGGACAGGGCACCTATGGCTACACCTTC,CASSSGQGTYGYTF
.,.,TRBJ1-2,TRBV18,TGTGCCAGCTCATCAATTACCGGGACACTTAACTATGGCTACACCTTC,CASSSITGTLNYGYTF
.,.,TRBJ1-2,TRBV6-5,TGTGCCAGCAGTTACTCGCTGATAGGCTATGGCTACACCTTC,CASSYSLIGYGYTF
.,.,TRBJ2-7,TRBV5-4,TGTGCCAGCAGCTTTTCTGGGGAGCGGTACGAGCAGTACTTC,CASSFSGERYEQYF
.,.,TRBJ2-7,TRBV19,TGTGCCAGTAGTCTGAAATATACCTACGAGCAGTACTTC,CASSLKYTYEQYF
.,.,TRBJ1-1,TRBV19,TGTGCCAGTAGTACCAATTACAGATACAACACTGAAGCTTTCTTT,CASSTNYRYNTEAFF
.,TRBD1,TRBJ1-6,TRBV15,TGTGCCACCCAGGGACAGGGAAATTCACCCCTCCACTTT,CATQGQGNSPLHF
.,.,TRBJ1-1,TRBV27,TGTGCCAGCAGTAATCGACAGAGGAACACTGAAGCTTTCTTT,CASSNRQRNTEAFF
.,TRBD1,TRBJ1-6,TRBV28,TGTGCCAGCATCCCCTCGGGACAGGGATCGAGCAATTCACCCCTCCACTTT,CASIPSGQGSSNSPLHF
.,.,TRBJ2-5,TRBV18,TGTGCCAGCTCATCCGCCCGGGGATTGTCGGGGCTTCAAGAGACCCAGTACTTC,CASSSARGLSGLQETQYF
.,TRBD2,TRBJ2-1,TRBV4-2,TGTGCCAGCAGCCAAGATCGCGGGAGCGGGGTTGAGCAGTTCTTC,CASSQDRGSGVEQFF
.,TRBD1,TRBJ1-2,TRBV4-3,TGCGCCAGCAGCGAGGGACAGGGACCTACCTATGGCTACACCTTC,CASSEGQGPTYGYTF